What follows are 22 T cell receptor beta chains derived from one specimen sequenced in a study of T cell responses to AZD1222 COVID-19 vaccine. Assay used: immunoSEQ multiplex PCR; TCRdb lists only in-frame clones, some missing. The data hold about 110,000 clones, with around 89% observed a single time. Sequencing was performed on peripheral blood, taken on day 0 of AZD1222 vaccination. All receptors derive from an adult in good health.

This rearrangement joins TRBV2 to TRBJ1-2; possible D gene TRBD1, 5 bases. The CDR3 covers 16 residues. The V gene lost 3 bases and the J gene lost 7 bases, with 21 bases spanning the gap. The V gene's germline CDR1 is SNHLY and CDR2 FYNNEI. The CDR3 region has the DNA TGTGCCAGCAGTGACGGGGCGAACGCACCAGCCCGTGGCTACACCTTC. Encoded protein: CASSDGANAPARGYTF.

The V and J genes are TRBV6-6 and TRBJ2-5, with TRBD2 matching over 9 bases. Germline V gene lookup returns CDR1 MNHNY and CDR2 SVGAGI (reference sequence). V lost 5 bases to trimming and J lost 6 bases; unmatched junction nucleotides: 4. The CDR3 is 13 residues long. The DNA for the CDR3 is TGTGCCAGCAGTGACAGCGGGAGGCAGACCCAGTACTTC. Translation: CASSDSGRQTQYF.

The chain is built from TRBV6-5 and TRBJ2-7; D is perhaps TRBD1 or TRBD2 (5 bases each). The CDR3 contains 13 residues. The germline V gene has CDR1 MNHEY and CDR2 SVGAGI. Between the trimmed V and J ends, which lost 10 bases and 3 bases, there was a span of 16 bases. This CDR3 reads CATTPGPGYEQYF. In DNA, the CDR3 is TGTGCCACTACTCCGGGACCCGGCTACGAGCAGTACTTC.

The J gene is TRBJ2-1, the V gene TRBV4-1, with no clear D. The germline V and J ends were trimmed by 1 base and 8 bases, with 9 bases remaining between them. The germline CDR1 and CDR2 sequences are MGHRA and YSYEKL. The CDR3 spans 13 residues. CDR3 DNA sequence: TGCGCCAGCAGCCAAGTGTACCGGGATGAGCAGTTCTTC. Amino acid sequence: CASSQVYRDEQFF.

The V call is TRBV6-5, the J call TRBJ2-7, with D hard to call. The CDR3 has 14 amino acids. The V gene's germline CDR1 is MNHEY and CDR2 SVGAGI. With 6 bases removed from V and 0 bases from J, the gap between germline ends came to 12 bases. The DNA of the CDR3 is TGTGCCAGCAGAGTGGGCCTCAGCTCCTACGAGCAGTACTTC. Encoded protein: CASRVGLSSYEQYF.

CDR3 region: CASSLAIMNTEAFF. For the CDR3, the DNA is TGCGCCAGCAGCTTGGCCATCATGAACACTGAAGCTTTCTTT. This rearrangement joins TRBV5-1 to TRBJ1-1; D not certain. V shed 0 bases and J shed 0 bases, with 6 bases lying between them. The CDR3 covers 14 residues. Per the germline V gene, CDR1 is SGHRS and CDR2 is YFSETQ.

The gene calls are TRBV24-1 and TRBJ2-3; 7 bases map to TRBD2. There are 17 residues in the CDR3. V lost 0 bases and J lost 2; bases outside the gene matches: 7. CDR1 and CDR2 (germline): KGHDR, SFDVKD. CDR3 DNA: TGTGCCACCAGTGATTTGAACCAGCGGGGTTCCACAGATACGCAGTATTTT. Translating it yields CATSDLNQRGSTDTQYF.

CDR3 loop: CASSQEPSGGWEQYF. CDR3 sequence (DNA): TGTGCCAGCAGCCAAGAGCCTAGCGGGGGCTGGGAGCAGTACTTC. V gene TRBV4-2 combines with J gene TRBJ2-7, with 10 bases fitting TRBD2. Unmatched junction bases numbered 6, after V lost 0 bases and J lost 7 bases. The CDR3 sequence is 15 residues long. Germline V gene data show CDR1 as LGHNA and CDR2 as YNFKEQ.

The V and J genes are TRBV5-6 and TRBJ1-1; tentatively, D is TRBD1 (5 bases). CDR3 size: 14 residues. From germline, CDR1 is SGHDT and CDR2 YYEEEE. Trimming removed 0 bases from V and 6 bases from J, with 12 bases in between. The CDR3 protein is CASSLGQGNSEAFF. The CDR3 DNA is TGTGCCAGCAGCTTGGGGCAGGGAAATTCTGAAGCTTTCTTT.

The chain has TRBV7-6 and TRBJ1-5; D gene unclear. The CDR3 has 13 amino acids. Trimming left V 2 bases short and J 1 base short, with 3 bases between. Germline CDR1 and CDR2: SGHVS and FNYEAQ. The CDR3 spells CASSLSSNQPQHF. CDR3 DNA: TGTGCCAGCAGCTTATCGAGCAATCAGCCCCAGCATTTT.

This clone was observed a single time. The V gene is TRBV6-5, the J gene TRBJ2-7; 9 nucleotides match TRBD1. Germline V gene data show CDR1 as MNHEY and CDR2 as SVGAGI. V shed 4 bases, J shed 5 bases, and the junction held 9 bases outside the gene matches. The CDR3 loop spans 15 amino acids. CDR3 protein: CASSFTGTGSNEQYF. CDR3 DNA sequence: TGTGCCAGCAGTTTCACCGGGACAGGGAGCAACGAGCAGTACTTC.

CDR3 protein: CASSQGFTEAFF. For the CDR3, the DNA is TGTGCCAGTAGTCAGGGGTTCACTGAAGCTTTCTTT. The chain has TRBV19 and TRBJ1-1; D is possibly TRBD1 (6 bases). Deletions cut 5 bases from V and 4 bases from J, with 8 bases between. Looked up from germline, CDR1 is LNHDA and CDR2 is SQIVND (reference sequence). This CDR3 is 12 amino acids long.

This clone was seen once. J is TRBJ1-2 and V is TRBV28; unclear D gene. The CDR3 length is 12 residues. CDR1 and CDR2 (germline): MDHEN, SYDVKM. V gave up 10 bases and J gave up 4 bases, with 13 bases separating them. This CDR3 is CATRWQVYGYTF. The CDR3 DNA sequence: TGTGCCACCCGGTGGCAAGTCTATGGCTACACCTTC.

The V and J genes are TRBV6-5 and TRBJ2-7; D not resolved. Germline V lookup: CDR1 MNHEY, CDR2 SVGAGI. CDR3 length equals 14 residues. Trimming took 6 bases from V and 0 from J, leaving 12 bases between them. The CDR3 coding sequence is TGTGCCAGCAGCACGCGGCGGAGCTCCTACGAGCAGTACTTC. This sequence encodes CASSTRRSSYEQYF.

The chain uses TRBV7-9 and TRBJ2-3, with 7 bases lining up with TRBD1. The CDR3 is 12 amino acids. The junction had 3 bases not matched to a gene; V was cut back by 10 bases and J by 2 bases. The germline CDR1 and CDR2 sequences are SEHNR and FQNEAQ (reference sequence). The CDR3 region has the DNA TGTGCCATCGGACAGGTCACAGATACGCAGTATTTT. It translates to CAIGQVTDTQYF.

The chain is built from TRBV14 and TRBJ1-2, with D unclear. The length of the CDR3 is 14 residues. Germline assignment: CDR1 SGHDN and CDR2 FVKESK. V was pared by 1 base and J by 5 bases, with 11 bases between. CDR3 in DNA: TGTGCCAGCAGCCAAGTCCCAGGAGTTTATGGCTACACCTTC. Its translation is CASSQVPGVYGYTF.

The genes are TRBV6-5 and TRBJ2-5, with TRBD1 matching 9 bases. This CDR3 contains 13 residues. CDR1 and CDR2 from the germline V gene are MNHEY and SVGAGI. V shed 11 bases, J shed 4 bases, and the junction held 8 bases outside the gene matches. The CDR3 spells CAGQDRGRETQYF. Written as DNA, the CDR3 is TGTGCCGGGCAGGACAGGGGTCGAGAGACCCAGTACTTC.

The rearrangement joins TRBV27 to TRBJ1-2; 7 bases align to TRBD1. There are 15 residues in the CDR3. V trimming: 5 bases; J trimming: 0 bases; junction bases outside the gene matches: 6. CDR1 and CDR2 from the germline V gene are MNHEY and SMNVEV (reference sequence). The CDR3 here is CASSPGQAANYGYTF. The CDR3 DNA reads TGTGCCAGCAGTCCCGGACAGGCAGCTAACTATGGCTACACCTTC.

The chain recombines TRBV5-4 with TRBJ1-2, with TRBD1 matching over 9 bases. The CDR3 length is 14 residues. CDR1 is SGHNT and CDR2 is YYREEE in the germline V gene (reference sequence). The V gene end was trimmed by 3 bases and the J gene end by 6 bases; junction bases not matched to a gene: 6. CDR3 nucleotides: TGTGCCAGCAGCTCCTACAGGGGGCAACATGGCTACACCTTC. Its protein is CASSSYRGQHGYTF.

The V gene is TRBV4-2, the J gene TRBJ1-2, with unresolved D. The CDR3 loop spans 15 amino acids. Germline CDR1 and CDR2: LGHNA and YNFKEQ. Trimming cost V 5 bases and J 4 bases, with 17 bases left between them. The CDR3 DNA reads TGTGCCAGCAGCGAAAGCCCTAAGGGAGGCTATGGCTACACCTTC. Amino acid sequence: CASSESPKGGYGYTF.

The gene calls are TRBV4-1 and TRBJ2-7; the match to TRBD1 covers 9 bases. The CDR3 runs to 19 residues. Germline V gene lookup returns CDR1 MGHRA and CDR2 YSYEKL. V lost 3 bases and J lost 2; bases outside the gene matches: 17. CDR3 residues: CASSHRDGENRGPTYEQYF. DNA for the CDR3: TGCGCCAGCAGCCATCGCGATGGGGAAAACAGGGGGCCCACCTACGAGCAGTACTTC.

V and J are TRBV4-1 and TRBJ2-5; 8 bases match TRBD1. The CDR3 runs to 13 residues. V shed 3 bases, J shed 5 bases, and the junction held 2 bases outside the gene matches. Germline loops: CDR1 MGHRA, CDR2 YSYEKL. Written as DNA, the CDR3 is TGCGCCAGCAGCCAGACAGGGGACGAGACCCAGTACTTC. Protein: CASSQTGDETQYF.